The T cell receptor (beta chain) under discussion was sequenced for a study of siplizumab effects on memory and regulatory T cells. The germline CDR1 and CDR2 sequences are LNHDA and SQIVND (reference sequence). The CDR3 length is 15 residues. V dropped 8 bases and J dropped 5 bases, with 18 bases sitting between them. With respect to this clone: Its antigen is unknown.

The data were produced by immunoSEQ multiplex PCR, yet TCRdb's version contains in-frame clones alone and is incomplete. The table has approximately 100,000 clones, 85% to 95% seen once. Study outcomes and limitations: Fewer alloreactive sequences mapped to unstimulated CD4+ memory cells under siplizumab. With siplizumab, mappable alloreactive CD4+ clones averaged 68.8% Treg-derived, versus less than 30% in controls. Unstimulated subsets accounted for the mapping of only a minor share of the clones that were alloreactive. Naive T cells apparently outstripped memory cells in diversity and seemed major alloresponse contributors.

The source material was non-Treg CD4+ T cells sorted from blood. The TCR originated in a human donor in good health. The chain has TRBV19 and TRBJ2-2; perhaps TRBD2 as D (5 bases). CDR3 bases: TGTGCCAGTGGCCCCCCCCGGGATCTGACCGGGGAGCTGTTTTTT. Its translation is CASGPPRDLTGELFF.